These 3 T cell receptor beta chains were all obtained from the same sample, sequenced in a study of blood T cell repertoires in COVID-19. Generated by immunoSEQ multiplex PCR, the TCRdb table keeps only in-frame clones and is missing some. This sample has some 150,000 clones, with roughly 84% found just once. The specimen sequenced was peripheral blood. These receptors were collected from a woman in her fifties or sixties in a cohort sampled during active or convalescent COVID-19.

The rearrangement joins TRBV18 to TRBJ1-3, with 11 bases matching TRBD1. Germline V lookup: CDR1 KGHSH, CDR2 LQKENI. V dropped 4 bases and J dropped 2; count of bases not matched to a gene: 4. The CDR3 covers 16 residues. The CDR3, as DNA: TGTGCCAGCTCACTCGGACAGGGGGCGACTGGAAACACCATATATTTT. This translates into CASSLGQGATGNTIYF.

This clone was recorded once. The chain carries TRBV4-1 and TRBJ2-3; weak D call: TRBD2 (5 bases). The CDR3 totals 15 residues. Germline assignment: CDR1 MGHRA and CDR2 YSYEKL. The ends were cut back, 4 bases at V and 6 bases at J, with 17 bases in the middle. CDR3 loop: CASSRGSAGADTQYF. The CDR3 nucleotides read TGCGCCAGCAGCCGAGGGTCGGCAGGCGCGGATACGCAGTATTTT.

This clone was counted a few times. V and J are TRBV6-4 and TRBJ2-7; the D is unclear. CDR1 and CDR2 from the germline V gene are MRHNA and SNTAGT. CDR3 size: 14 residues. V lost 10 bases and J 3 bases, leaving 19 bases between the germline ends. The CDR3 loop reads CAKRSRSSLYEQYF. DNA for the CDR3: TGTGCCAAACGGTCCCGATCGTCCCTCTACGAGCAGTACTTC.